This TCR beta chain was recovered during a study of T cell responses to AZD1222 COVID-19 vaccine. Study-wide results and limits: Vaccine-related CD4 TCRs covered spike, predominating at 160-218 and 743-854.

Here immunoSEQ multiplex PCR was the method, and the copy in TCRdb shows in-frame clones only, minus some. The sample carries tens of thousands of clones, 65% to 85% recorded once. As for this clone: What it binds is not known.

The CDR3 loop spans 17 amino acids. V dropped 4 bases and J dropped 6; count of bases not matched to a gene: 14. Germline-derived CDR1 and CDR2 are SGHAT and FQNNGV. This specimen was peripheral blood, taken on day 0 of AZD1222 vaccination. The sequence came from an adult in good health. The chain couples TRBV11-2 to TRBJ2-1; 8 nucleotides line up with TRBD2. The CDR3 coding sequence is TGTGCCAGCAGCTCAATAACCGTTGGCGGGAGGATCAATGAGCAGTTCTTC. It yields the protein CASSSITVGGRINEQFF.